These 13 T cell receptor beta chains were sequenced from one sample in a study of shared clonotypes between healthy human individuals. Method: immunoSEQ multiplex PCR; TCRdb's copy keeps in-frame clones and lacks some. This sample has around 1.9 million clones, with approximately 92% found just once. CD45RO negativity and positive selection for CCR7 defined naive CD8 cells, a population that excluded terminally differentiated effector memory CD45RA+ cells. Sequenced: naive CD8+ T cells from PBMCs. The receptors were sampled from a man aged 18 to 35 in good health. Some clones in this sample may be carry-over from other donors' samples.

The table lists this clone with a count of one. V is TRBV5-4 and J is TRBJ2-1, with D possibly matching TRBD2 (6 bases). Between the trimmed V and J ends, which lost 10 bases and 5 bases, there was a span of 16 bases. Looked up from germline, CDR1 is SGHNT and CDR2 is YYREEE (reference sequence). This CDR3 spans 13 amino acids. The CDR3 is CASFGGSDNEQFF. The CDR3 nucleotides are TGTGCCTCTTTCGGGGGTAGCGACAATGAGCAGTTCTTC.

The V gene is TRBV14, the J gene TRBJ2-3, with 12 bases fitting TRBD2. Germline lookup yields CDR1 SGHDN and CDR2 FVKESK. Trimming removed 0 bases from V and 3 bases from J; junction bases left unmatched: 1. The CDR3 sequence is 16 residues long. For the CDR3, the DNA is TGTGCCAGCAGCCAAGATACTAGCGGGAGGACAGATACGCAGTATTTT. This sequence encodes CASSQDTSGRTDTQYF.

CDR3 amino acids: CASSLAQGGNEQYF. For the CDR3, the DNA is TGTGCCAGCAGCTTAGCCCAGGGAGGGAACGAGCAGTACTTC. The chain uses TRBV7-9 and TRBJ2-7; 7 bases fit TRBD2. The length of the CDR3 is 14 residues. V lost 0 bases, J lost 5 bases, and 4 bases stayed unmatched. In germline, CDR1 is SEHNR, CDR2 FQNEAQ (reference sequence).

This rearrangement joins TRBV6-5 to TRBJ2-5, with D tentatively TRBD1 (6 bases). Per the germline V gene, CDR1 is MNHEY and CDR2 is SVGAGI. V gave up 7 bases and J gave up 7 bases, with 16 bases separating them. The CDR3 is made up of 13 amino acids. The DNA of the CDR3 is TGTGCCAGCACAGGCAGGCGAGGGGGGACCCAGTACTTC. Translating gives CASTGRRGGTQYF.

The chain couples TRBV19 to TRBJ2-1; the match to TRBD2 covers 13 bases. Germline CDR1 is LNHDA and CDR2 is SQIVND (reference sequence). The CDR3 has 20 amino acids. V lost 4 bases, J lost 8 bases, and 20 bases stayed unmatched. The chain's CDR3 is CASSKRPGTETSGRFYEQFF. The CDR3 DNA follows: TGTGCCAGTAGTAAGAGACCCGGGACCGAGACTAGCGGGAGGTTCTATGAGCAGTTCTTC.

The V gene is TRBV18, the J gene TRBJ2-1, with a tentative D call TRBD1 (6 bases). The ends were cut back, 3 bases at V and 9 bases at J, with 12 bases in the middle. Per germline, CDR1 KGHSH and CDR2 LQKENI. The CDR3 has 13 residues. The CDR3 nucleotides are TGTGCCAGCTCACCTGGGACACTGGGTGAGCAGTTCTTC. Amino acid sequence: CASSPGTLGEQFF.

This chain links TRBV5-4 with TRBJ2-7; 7 nucleotides align to TRBD1. This CDR3 is built from 15 residues. V lost 1 base to trimming and J lost 6 bases; unmatched junction nucleotides: 10. In germline, CDR1 is SGHNT, CDR2 YYREEE (reference sequence). Here the CDR3 reads CASSLPDRDPIEQYF. CDR3 nucleotides: TGTGCCAGCAGCTTGCCTGACAGGGATCCGATCGAGCAGTACTTC.

V is TRBV4-1 and J is TRBJ2-7; 7 bases map to TRBD1. The germline V gene encodes CDR1 MGHRA and CDR2 YSYEKL. Unmatched junction bases numbered 5, after V lost 3 bases and J lost 3 bases. This CDR3 is built from 14 residues. CDR3 DNA sequence: TGCGCCAGCAGCCAGGCGCAGGGGGACTACGAGCAGTACTTC. It encodes CASSQAQGDYEQYF.

The genes are TRBV7-6 and TRBJ2-1, with 8 bases fitting TRBD1. CDR3 length equals 16 residues. Germline V gene data show CDR1 as SGHVS and CDR2 as FNYEAQ. After removal of 5 bases from V and 4 bases from J, the junction contained 10 bases not matched to a gene. The CDR3 DNA is TGTGCCAGCAGCCCAGACGCGACAGGGGAATACAATGAGCAGTTCTTC. Protein product: CASSPDATGEYNEQFF.

The chain uses TRBV27 and TRBJ2-7; TRBD1 aligns across 7 bases. The CDR3 is made up of 14 amino acids. CDR1 is MNHEY and CDR2 is SMNVEV in the germline V gene (reference sequence). With V trimmed by 6 bases and J by 7 bases, 12 bases remained unmatched. The CDR3 region has the DNA TGTGCCAGCAGCGAACGGACAGGTCGATGGGAGCAGTACTTC. Its protein product is CASSERTGRWEQYF.

V and J are TRBV6-6 and TRBJ1-1, with D uncertain. The CDR3 length is 14 residues. Trimming took 2 bases from V and 1 from J, leaving 8 bases between them. Germline loops: CDR1 MNHNY, CDR2 SVGAGI (reference sequence). CDR3 region: CASSYTRKNTEAFF. The CDR3 nucleotides are TGTGCCAGCAGTTACACCAGAAAGAACACTGAAGCTTTCTTT.

Turning to this clone: This sample also contains other DNA sequences that code for the same CDR3. V and J are TRBV27 and TRBJ2-7, with unresolved D. The CDR3 is made up of 14 amino acids. Between the trimmed V and J ends, which lost 3 bases and 0 bases, there was a span of 9 bases. Germline assignment: CDR1 MNHEY and CDR2 SMNVEV (reference sequence). CDR3 DNA: TGTGCCAGCAGTTTTGGCGGAAGCTCCTACGAGCAGTACTTC. Protein sequence: CASSFGGSSYEQYF.

This chain links TRBV5-1 with TRBJ2-7; D is perhaps TRBD2 (7 bases). The CDR3 totals 15 residues. V was clipped by 0 bases and J by 3 bases, with 13 bases between them. Germline V CDR1 and CDR2: SGHRS, YFSETQ. CDR3 sequence: CASSLGVGGLYEQYF. Written as DNA, the CDR3 is TGCGCCAGCAGCTTGGGTGTGGGGGGGCTCTACGAGCAGTACTTC.